One and the same sample provided the 2 T cell receptor beta chains below, sequenced in a study of CD8+ T cells in alopecia areata. CD4+ cells from a handful of patients underwent sorting into CD25+CD127- cells. Extracted RNA was reverse transcribed into cDNA, the sequencing template. Repertoires were generated with immunoSEQ multiplex PCR, while TCRdb's copy carries only in-frame clones and drops some. This table has about 37,000 clones, nearly 55% appearing once. The sample was CD4+ Tregs sorted from blood. These receptors all come from a human donor with alopecia areata.

This chain links TRBV5-1 with TRBJ1-6, with D possibly TRBD1 on 6 matching bases. The germline V and J ends were trimmed by 3 bases and 7 bases, with 14 bases remaining between them. CDR1 and CDR2 (germline): SGHRS, YFSETQ. The CDR3 runs to 15 residues. CDR3: CASSYIQGRNSPLHF. For the CDR3, the DNA is TGCGCCAGCAGCTACATACAGGGCCGCAATTCACCCCTCCACTTT.

CDR3 sequence (DNA): TGTGCCAGCAGCTTAGGACGCATGAACACTGAAGCTTTCTTT. This encodes CASSLGRMNTEAFF. The chain couples TRBV7-9 to TRBJ1-1; D is uncertain. The V gene lost 1 base and the J gene lost 0 bases, with 6 bases spanning the gap. This CDR3 is built from 14 residues. Germline-derived CDR1 and CDR2 are SEHNR and FQNEAQ (reference sequence).